Below, one T cell receptor (beta chain) is given with its context. Its antigen remains unknown. This specimen comes from a study of CD8+ T cells in alopecia areata. TCR sequencing used cDNA made by reverse transcription of extracted RNA. The protocol was immunoSEQ multiplex PCR, while the TCRdb copy is restricted to in-frame clones and leaves out a portion. The repertoire consists of more than 95,000 clones, with about 61% occurring once and the leading ten covering approximately 29%. Whole-study results and caveats: Scalp samples also contribute reads from the resident alphabeta T cells found in normal skin. Since there was just one nonresponder, nobody can yet say how baseline CD8+ expansion ties to response. On tofacitinib, scalp clonality and expanded CD8+ clones among top 100 fell significantly.

Described treatment: oral pan-JAK inhibitor, 5-10 mg twice daily. T lymphocytes (CD4+ and CD8+) were sorted from PBMCs. The germline V gene has CDR1 SEHNR and CDR2 FQNEAQ (reference sequence). The CDR3 extends over 16 amino acids. Trimming removed 5 bases from V and 3 bases from J; junction bases left unmatched: 8. The clonotype originates from a human donor with alopecia areata. The chain employs TRBV7-9 and TRBJ2-1; TRBD2 agrees at 9 bases. This sample comprised CD8+ T cells sorted from blood, obtained at week 4, from a patient treated with tofacitinib. CDR3 coding DNA: TGTGCCAGCAGCCCCCCATCTAGCGGGGTCTACAATGAGCAGTTCTTC. Translating gives CASSPPSSGVYNEQFF.